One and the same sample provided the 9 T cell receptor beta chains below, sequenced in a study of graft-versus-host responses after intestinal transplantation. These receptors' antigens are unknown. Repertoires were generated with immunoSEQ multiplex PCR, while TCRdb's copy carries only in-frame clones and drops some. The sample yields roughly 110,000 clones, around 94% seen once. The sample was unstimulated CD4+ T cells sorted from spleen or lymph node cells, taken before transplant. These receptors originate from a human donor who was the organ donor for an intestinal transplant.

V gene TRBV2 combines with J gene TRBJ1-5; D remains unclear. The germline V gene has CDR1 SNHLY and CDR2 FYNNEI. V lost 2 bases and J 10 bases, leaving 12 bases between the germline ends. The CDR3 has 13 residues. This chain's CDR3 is CASSESTGGPQHF. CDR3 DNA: TGTGCCAGCAGTGAATCCACGGGTGGCCCCCAGCATTTT.

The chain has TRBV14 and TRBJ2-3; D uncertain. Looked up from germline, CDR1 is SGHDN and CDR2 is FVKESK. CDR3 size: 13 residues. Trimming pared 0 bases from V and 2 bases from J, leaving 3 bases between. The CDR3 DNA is TGTGCCAGCAGCCAAGACCTCACAGATACGCAGTATTTT. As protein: CASSQDLTDTQYF.

CDR3: CASSPSGTNQPQHF. The CDR3 DNA is TGCGCCAGCAGTCCATCCGGGACCAATCAGCCCCAGCATTTT. J is TRBJ1-5 and V is TRBV23-1, with TRBD1 as a possible D gene (5 bases). TRBV23-1 carries the ORF label, with uncertain function. The CDR3 consists of 14 residues. V gave up 4 bases and J gave up 3 bases, with 10 bases separating them.

The CDR3 DNA sequence: TGTGCCAGTAGTTGGGACAGGGGGTTCACTGAAGCTTTCTTT. Its translation: CASSWDRGFTEAFF. This chain joins TRBV19 and TRBJ1-1, with TRBD1 matching over 11 bases. CDR3 length: 14 residues. The V gene end was trimmed by 5 bases and the J gene end by 4 bases; junction bases not matched to a gene: 3. Germline assignment: CDR1 LNHDA and CDR2 SQIVND (reference sequence).

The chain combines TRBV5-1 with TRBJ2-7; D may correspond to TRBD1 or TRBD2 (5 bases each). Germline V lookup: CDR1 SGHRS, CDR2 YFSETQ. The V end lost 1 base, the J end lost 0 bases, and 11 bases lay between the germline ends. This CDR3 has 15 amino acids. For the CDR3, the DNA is TGCGCCAGCAGCTTGACCGGGGCCCGCTCCTACGAGCAGTACTTC. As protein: CASSLTGARSYEQYF.

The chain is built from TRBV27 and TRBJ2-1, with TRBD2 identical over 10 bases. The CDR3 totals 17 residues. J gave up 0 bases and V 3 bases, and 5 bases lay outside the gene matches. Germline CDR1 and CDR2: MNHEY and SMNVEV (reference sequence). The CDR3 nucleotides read TGTGCCAGCAGTTTTGGTCTAGCGGGAGTCTCCTACAATGAGCAGTTCTTC. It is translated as CASSFGLAGVSYNEQFF.

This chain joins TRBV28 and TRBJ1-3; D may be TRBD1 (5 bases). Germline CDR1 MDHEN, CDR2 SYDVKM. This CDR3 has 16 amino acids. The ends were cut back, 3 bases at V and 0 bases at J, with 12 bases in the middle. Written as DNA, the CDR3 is TGTGCCAGCAGTTTTGGGGGGGTTTTCTCTGGAAACACCATATATTTT. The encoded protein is CASSFGGVFSGNTIYF.

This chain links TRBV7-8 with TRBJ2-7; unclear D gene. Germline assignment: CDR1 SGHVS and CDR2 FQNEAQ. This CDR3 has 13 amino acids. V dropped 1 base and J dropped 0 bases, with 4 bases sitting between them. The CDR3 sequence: CASSLDSSYEQYF. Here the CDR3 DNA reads TGTGCCAGCAGCTTAGACAGCTCCTACGAGCAGTACTTC.

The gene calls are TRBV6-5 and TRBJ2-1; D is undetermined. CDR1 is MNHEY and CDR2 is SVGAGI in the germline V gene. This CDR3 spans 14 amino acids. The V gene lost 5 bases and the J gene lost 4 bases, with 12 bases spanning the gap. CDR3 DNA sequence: TGTGCCAGCAGTCCCTCCGGCGGTTACAATGAGCAGTTCTTC. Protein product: CASSPSGGYNEQFF.